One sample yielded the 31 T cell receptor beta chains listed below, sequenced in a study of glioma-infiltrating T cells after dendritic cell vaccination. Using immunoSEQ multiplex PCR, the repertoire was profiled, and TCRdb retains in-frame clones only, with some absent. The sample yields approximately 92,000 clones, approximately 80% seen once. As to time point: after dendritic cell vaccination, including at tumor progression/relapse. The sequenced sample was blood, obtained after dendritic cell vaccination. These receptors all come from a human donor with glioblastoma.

The CDR3 region is CATSRNRDRLLNTEAFF. The CDR3 bases are TGTGCCACCAGCAGGAATCGGGACAGACTTCTAAACACTGAAGCTTTCTTT. The chain has TRBV15 and TRBJ1-1; 7 positions match TRBD1. J gave up 2 bases and V 3 bases, and 12 bases lay outside the gene matches. Germline V gives CDR1 LNHNV, CDR2 YYDKDF (reference sequence). The CDR3 runs 17 residues.

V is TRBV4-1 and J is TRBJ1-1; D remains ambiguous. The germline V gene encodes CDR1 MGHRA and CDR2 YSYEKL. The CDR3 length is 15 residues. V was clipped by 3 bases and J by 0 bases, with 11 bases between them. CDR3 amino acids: CASSQGRNMNTEAFF. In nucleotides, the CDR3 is TGCGCCAGCAGCCAGGGCAGAAACATGAACACTGAAGCTTTCTTT.

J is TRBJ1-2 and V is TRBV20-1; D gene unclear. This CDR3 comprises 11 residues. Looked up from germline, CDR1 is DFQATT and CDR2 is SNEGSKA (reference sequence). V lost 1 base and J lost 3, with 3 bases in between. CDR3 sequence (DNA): TGCAGTGCTAGAGCAGACTATGGCTACACCTTC. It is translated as CSARADYGYTF.

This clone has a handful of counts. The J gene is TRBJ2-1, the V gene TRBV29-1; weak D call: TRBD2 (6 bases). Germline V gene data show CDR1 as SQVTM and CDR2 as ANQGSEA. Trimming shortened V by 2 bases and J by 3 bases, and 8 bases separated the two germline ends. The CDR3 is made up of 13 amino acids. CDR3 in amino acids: CSVERRGYNEQFF. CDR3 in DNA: TGCAGCGTTGAACGGAGGGGCTACAATGAGCAGTTCTTC.

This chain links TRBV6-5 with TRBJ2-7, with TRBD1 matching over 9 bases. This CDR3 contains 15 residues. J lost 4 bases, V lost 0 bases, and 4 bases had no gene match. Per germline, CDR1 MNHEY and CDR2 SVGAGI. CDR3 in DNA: TGTGCCAGCAGTTACTCGAGGGACAGGGCTTACGAGCAGTACTTC. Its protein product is CASSYSRDRAYEQYF.

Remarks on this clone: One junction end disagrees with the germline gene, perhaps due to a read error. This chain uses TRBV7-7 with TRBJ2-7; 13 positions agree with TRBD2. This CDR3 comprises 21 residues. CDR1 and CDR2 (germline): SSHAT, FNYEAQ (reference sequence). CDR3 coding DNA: TGTGCTAGCAGCTTCTACAACAGGACTAGCGGGGGAAAAGCAAGGCCTCACGAGCAGTACTTC. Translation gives CASSFYNRTSGGKARPHEQYF.

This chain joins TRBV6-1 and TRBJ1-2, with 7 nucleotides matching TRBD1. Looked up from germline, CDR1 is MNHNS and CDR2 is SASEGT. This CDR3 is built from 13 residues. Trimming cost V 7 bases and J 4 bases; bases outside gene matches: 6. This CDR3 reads CASTTTGSYGYTF. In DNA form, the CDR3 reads TGTGCCAGCACTACGACAGGGAGCTATGGCTACACCTTC.

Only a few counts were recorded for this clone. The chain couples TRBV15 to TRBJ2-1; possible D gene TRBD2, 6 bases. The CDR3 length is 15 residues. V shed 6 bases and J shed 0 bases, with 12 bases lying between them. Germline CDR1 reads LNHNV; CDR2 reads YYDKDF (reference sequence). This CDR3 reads CATRRSGRSYNEQFF. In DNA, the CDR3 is TGTGCCACCAGAAGAAGCGGGCGCTCCTACAATGAGCAGTTCTTC.

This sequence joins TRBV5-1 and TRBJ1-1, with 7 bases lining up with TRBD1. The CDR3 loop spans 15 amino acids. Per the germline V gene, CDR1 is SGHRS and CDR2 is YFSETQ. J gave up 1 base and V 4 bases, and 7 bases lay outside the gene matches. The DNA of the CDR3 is TGCGCCAGCAGCCGGGGCGGGACAGCGAACACTGAAGCTTTCTTT. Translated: CASSRGGTANTEAFF.

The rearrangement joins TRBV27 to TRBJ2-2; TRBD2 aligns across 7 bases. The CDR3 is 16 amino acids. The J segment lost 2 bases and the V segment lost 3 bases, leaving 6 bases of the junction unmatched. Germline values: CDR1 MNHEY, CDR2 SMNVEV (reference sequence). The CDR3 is CASSFPSGPNTGELFF. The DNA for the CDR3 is TGTGCCAGCAGTTTTCCTAGCGGACCTAACACCGGGGAGCTGTTTTTT.

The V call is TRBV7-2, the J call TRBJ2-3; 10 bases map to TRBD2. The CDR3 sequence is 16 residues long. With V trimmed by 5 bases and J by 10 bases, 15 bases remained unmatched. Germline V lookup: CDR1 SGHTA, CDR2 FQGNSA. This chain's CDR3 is CASSIGLAASGRAQYF. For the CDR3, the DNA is TGTGCCAGCAGCATCGGACTAGCGGCCAGTGGGAGGGCGCAGTATTTT.

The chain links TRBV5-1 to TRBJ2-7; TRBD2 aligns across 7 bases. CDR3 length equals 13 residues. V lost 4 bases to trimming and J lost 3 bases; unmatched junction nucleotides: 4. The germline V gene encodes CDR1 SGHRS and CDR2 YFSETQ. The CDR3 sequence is CASSREGVYEQYF. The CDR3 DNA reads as TGCGCCAGCAGCAGGGAGGGCGTCTACGAGCAGTACTTC.

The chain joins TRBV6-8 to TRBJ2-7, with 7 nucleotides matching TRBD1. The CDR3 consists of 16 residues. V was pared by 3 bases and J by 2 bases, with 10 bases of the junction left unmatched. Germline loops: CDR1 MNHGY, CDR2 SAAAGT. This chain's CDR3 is CASSYSGTEKPYEQYF. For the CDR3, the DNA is TGTGCCAGCAGTTATTCTGGGACAGAGAAACCCTACGAGCAGTACTTC.

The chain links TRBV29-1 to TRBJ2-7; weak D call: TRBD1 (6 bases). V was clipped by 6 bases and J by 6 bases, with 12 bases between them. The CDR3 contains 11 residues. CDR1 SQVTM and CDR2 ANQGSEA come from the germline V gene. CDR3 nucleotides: TGCAGCGTAGGACAGCTCTTCGAGCAGTACTTC. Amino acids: CSVGQLFEQYF.

CDR3 nucleotides: TGTGCCAGCAGCTTAGTTTTCGGGACAGAGAACACTGAAGCTTTCTTT. As protein: CASSLVFGTENTEAFF. V usage is TRBV11-1 and J usage is TRBJ1-1; 7 bases map to TRBD1. This CDR3 comprises 16 residues. The V and J ends lost 1 base and 1 base, in that order; junction bases with no gene match: 6. In germline, CDR1 is SGHAT, CDR2 FQDESV (reference sequence).

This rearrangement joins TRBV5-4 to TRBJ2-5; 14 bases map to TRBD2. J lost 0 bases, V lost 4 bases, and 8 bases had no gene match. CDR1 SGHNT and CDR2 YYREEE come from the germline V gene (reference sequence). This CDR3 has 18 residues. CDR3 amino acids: CASSPGLAGGGYQETQYF. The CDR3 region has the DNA TGTGCCAGCAGCCCAGGACTAGCGGGGGGCGGGTACCAAGAGACCCAGTACTTC. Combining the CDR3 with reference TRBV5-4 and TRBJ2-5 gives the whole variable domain ETGVTQSPTHLIKTRGQQVTLRCSSQSGHNTVSWYQQALGQGPQFIFQYYREEENGRGNFPPRFSGLQFPNYSSELNVNALELDDSALYLCASSPGLAGGGYQETQYFGPGTRLLVL.

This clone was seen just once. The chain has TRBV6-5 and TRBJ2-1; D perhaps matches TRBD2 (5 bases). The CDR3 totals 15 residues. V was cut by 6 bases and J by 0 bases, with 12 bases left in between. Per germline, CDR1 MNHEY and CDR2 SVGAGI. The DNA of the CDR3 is TGTGCCAGCAGCCCCAGCGGAATCTCCTACAATGAGCAGTTCTTC. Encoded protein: CASSPSGISYNEQFF.

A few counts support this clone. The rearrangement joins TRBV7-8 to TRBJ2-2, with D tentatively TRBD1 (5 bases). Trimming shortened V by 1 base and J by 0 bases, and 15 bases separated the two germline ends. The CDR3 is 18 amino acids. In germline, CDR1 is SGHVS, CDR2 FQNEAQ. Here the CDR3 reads CASSLEAGQTANTGELFF. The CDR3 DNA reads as TGTGCCAGCAGCTTAGAGGCAGGGCAAACCGCGAACACCGGGGAGCTGTTTTTT.

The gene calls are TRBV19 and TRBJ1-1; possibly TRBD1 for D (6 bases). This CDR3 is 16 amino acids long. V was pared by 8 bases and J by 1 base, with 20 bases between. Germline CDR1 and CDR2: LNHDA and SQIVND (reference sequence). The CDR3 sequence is CASRTAELRPNTEAFF. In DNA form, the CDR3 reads TGTGCCAGTCGGACAGCAGAGTTACGACCGAACACTGAAGCTTTCTTT.

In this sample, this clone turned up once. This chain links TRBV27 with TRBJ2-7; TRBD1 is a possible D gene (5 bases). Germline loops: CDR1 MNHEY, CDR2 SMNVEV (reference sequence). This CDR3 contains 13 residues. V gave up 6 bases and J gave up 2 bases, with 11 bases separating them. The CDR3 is CASRMTATYEQYF. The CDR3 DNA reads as TGTGCCAGCAGAATGACAGCGACCTACGAGCAGTACTTC.

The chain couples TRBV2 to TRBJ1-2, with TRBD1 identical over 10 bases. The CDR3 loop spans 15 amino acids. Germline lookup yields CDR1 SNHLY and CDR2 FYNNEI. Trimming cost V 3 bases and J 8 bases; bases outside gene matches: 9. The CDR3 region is CASSEGTGVVGGYTF. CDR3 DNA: TGTGCCAGCAGTGAGGGGACAGGGGTGGTAGGGGGCTACACCTTC.

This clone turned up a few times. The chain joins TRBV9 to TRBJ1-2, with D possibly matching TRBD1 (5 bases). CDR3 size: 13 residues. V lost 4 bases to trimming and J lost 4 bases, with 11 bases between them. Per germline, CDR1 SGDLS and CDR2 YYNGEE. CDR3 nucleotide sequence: TGTGCCAGCAGCCTTACGGGGGTCTATGGCTACACCTTC. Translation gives CASSLTGVYGYTF.

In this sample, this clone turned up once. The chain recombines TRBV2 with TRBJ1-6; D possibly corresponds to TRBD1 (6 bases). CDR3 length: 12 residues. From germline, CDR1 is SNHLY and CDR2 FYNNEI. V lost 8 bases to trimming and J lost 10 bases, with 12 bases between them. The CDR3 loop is CASRTVDSPLHF. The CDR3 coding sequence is TGTGCCAGCCGGACAGTGGACTCACCCCTCCACTTT. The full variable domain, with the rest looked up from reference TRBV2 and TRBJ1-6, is EPEVTQTPSHQVTQMGQEVILRCVPISNHLYFYWYRQILGQKVEFLVSFYNNEISEKSEIFDDQFSVERPDGSNFTLKIRSTKLEDSAMYFCASRTVDSPLHFGNGTRLTVT.

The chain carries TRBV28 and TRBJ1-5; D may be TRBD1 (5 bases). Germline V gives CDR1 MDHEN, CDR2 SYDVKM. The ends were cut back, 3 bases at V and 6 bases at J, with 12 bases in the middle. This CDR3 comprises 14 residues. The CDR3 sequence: CASSLTSGAQPQHF. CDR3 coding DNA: TGTGCCAGCAGTTTGACAAGCGGGGCTCAGCCCCAGCATTTT.

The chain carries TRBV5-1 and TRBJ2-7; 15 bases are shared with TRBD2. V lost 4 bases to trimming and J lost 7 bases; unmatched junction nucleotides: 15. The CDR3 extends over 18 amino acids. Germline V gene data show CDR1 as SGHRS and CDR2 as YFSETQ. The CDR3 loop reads CASSPTMGLAGGQREQYF. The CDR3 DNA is TGCGCCAGCAGCCCAACCATGGGACTAGCGGGGGGACAGCGGGAGCAGTACTTC.

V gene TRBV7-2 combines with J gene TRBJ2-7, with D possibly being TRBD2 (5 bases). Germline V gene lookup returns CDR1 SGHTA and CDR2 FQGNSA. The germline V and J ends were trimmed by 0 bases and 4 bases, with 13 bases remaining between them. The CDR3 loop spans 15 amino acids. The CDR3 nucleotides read TGTGCCAGCAGCTTAGCGGTGGAGGTTGAGTACGAGCAGTACTTC. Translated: CASSLAVEVEYEQYF.

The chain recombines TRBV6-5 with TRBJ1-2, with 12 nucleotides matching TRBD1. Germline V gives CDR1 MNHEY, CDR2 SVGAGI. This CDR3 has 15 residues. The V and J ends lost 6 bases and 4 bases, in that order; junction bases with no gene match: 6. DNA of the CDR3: TGTGCCAGCAGCCAGGGACAGGGGGCAGCCTATGGCTACACCTTC. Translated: CASSQGQGAAYGYTF.

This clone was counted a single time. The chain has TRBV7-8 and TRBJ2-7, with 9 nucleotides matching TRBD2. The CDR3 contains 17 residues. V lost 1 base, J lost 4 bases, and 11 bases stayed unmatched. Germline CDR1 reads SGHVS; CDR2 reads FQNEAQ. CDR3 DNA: TGTGCCAGCAGCTTAGTAGCGGGAGTGGGTGTTCCATACGAGCAGTACTTC. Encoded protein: CASSLVAGVGVPYEQYF. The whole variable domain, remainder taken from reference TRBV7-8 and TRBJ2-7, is GAGVSQSPRYKVAKRGQDVALRCDPISGHVSLFWYQQALGQGPEFLTYFQNEAQLDKSGLPSDRFFAERPEGSVSTLKIQRTQQEDSAVYLCASSLVAGVGVPYEQYFGPGTRLTVT.

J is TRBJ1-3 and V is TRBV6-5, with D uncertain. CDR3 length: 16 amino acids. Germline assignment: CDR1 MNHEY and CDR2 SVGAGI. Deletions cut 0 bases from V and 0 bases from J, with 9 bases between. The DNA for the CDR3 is TGTGCCAGCAGTTACTCGGAGATTAGCTCTGGAAACACCATATATTTT. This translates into CASSYSEISSGNTIYF.

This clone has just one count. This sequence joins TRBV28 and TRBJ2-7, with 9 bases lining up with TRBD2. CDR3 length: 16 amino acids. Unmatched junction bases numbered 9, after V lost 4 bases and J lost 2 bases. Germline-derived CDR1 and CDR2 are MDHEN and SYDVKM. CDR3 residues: CASSSAMTSGAYEQYF. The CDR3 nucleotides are TGTGCCAGCAGTTCTGCTATGACTAGCGGCGCCTACGAGCAGTACTTC.

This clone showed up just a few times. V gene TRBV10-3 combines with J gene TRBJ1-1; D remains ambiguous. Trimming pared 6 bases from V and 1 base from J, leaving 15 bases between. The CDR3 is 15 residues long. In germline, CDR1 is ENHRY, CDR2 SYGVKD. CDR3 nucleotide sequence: TGTGCCATCAGGGGGTCGTTGGGAGGGAACACTGAAGCTTTCTTT. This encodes CAIRGSLGGNTEAFF.